The 21 T cell receptor beta chains listed next were all sequenced from one sample in a study of graft-versus-host responses after intestinal transplantation. The table came from immunoSEQ multiplex PCR; TCRdb's copy has only in-frame clones and leaves some out. This sample yields roughly 81,000 clones, of which roughly 80% are seen a single time; 0.75% to 0.85% belongs to the top ten. Their antigens remain unidentified. Specimen: unstimulated CD4+ T cells sorted from spleen or lymph node cells, collected before intestinal transplant. The receptors derive from a human donor who received an intestinal transplant.

The V and J genes are TRBV28 and TRBJ2-7; possible D gene TRBD1, 6 bases. Trimming took 6 bases from V and 2 from J, leaving 14 bases between them. Germline V gene sequence: CDR1 MDHEN, CDR2 SYDVKM. This CDR3 has 14 amino acids. The DNA of the CDR3 is TGTGCCAGCAGGAGGCAGGGGATTGCCTACGAGCAGTACTTC. Protein sequence: CASRRQGIAYEQYF.

As concerns this clone: A much larger clone lies a single base off, so this may be a read error. The V gene is TRBV29-1, the J gene TRBJ2-5, with D perhaps matching TRBD1 (6 bases). The tail of the sequence fits TRBJ2-7 better, so the J call may be wrong. This CDR3 has 14 residues. CDR1 is SQVTM and CDR2 is ANQGSEA in the germline V gene. CDR3 amino acids: CSVEEPGRGIEQYF. Written as DNA, the CDR3 is TGCAGCGTTGAAGAACCGGGCAGGGGTATCGAGCAGTACTTC.

The chain joins TRBV11-3 to TRBJ2-5, with D perhaps TRBD1 (5 bases). Germline V gives CDR1 SGHNT, CDR2 YENEEA. The CDR3 consists of 16 residues. V shed 1 base and J shed 5 bases, with 17 bases lying between them. CDR3 nucleotide sequence: TGTGCCAGCAGCTTAGTGGCTCAGGGCAGGTGGGAGACCCAGTACTTC. The encoded protein is CASSLVAQGRWETQYF.

This clone was found a few times. CDR3 protein: CASSEGRNNEQFF. CDR3 coding DNA: TGTGCCAGCAGTGAAGGCAGGAACAATGAGCAGTTCTTC. This rearrangement joins TRBV6-1 to TRBJ2-1, with no clear D. The V gene lost 1 base and the J gene lost 5 bases, with 6 bases spanning the gap. Germline CDR1 MNHNS, CDR2 SASEGT. The length of the CDR3 is 13 residues.

The rearrangement links TRBV5-8 to TRBJ2-3, with D possibly matching TRBD1 (5 bases). Trimming left V 0 bases short and J 9 bases short, with 20 bases between. The CDR3 consists of 16 residues. Germline V gives CDR1 SGHTS, CDR2 YDEGEE. This CDR3 is CASSLAGLGVTATQYF. The CDR3 DNA is TGTGCCAGCAGCTTGGCTGGGCTAGGGGTTACCGCGACGCAGTATTTT.

This chain uses TRBV6-1 with TRBJ2-6; TRBD2 aligns across 7 bases. Germline loops: CDR1 MNHNS, CDR2 SASEGT. This CDR3 spans 15 amino acids. The ends lost 7 bases at V and 4 bases at J; junction bases unmatched: 7. In DNA, the CDR3 is TGTGCCAGCAATAAAGAGGGAGGGGGGGCCAACGTCCTGACTTTC. This encodes CASNKEGGGANVLTF.

V usage is TRBV5-1 and J usage is TRBJ2-5, with unresolved D. Trimming pared 1 base from V and 1 base from J, leaving 8 bases between. Germline CDR1 reads SGHRS; CDR2 reads YFSETQ. The CDR3 is 14 residues long. CDR3 residues: CASSLLVSQETQYF. CDR3 nucleotides: TGCGCCAGCAGCTTGTTAGTCTCCCAAGAGACCCAGTACTTC.

This chain links TRBV5-1 with TRBJ2-1; 7 nucleotides match TRBD1. V shed 2 bases, J shed 5 bases, and the junction held 4 bases outside the gene matches. The CDR3 runs 14 residues. Germline loops: CDR1 SGHRS, CDR2 YFSETQ. CDR3 loop: CASSFRGNDNEQFF. CDR3 sequence (DNA): TGCGCCAGCAGCTTCAGGGGGAACGACAATGAGCAGTTCTTC.

This chain joins TRBV28 and TRBJ1-1, with 10 bases fitting TRBD1. CDR3 length equals 18 residues. Germline V gene lookup returns CDR1 MDHEN and CDR2 SYDVKM. The junction had 16 bases not matched to a gene; V was cut back by 5 bases and J by 4 bases. The CDR3 loop reads CASSPGTGVGRMGTEAFF. For the CDR3, the DNA is TGTGCCAGCAGTCCCGGGACAGGGGTAGGTCGCATGGGCACTGAAGCTTTCTTT.

V gene TRBV7-2 combines with J gene TRBJ2-5; weak D call: TRBD2 (5 bases). CDR3 size: 13 residues. The germline CDR1 and CDR2 sequences are SGHTA and FQGNSA. V was trimmed by 5 bases and J by 4 bases, leaving 11 bases between them. The CDR3 DNA reads TGTGCCAGCAGCCCCCCTAGCTTAGAGACCCAGTACTTC. This sequence encodes CASSPPSLETQYF.

The chain has TRBV28 and TRBJ1-5; maybe TRBD1 (6 bases). Germline V gene data show CDR1 as MDHEN and CDR2 as SYDVKM. There are 18 residues in the CDR3. V lost 3 bases and J lost 2, with 20 bases in between. The CDR3: CASSFSPSGGAGNQPQHF. The CDR3, as DNA: TGTGCCAGCAGTTTTAGCCCCTCGGGGGGCGCTGGCAATCAGCCCCAGCATTTT.

This chain links TRBV2 with TRBJ2-7, with TRBD1 identical over 8 bases. The CDR3 is made up of 13 amino acids. Germline CDR1 reads SNHLY; CDR2 reads FYNNEI. Trimming at V came to 7 bases and at J to 6 bases, leaving 8 bases not matched to a gene. CDR3 residues: CASTGQGRSEQYF. In nucleotides, the CDR3 is TGTGCCAGCACCGGACAGGGTAGAAGCGAGCAGTACTTC.

The CDR3 loop is CASRRHDSYEQYF. The CDR3 DNA reads as TGTGCCAGCAGACGACACGACTCCTACGAGCAGTACTTC. V is TRBV21-1 and J is TRBJ2-7; the DNA was not used to check the table's D call, TRBD1. TRBV21-1 is marked as a pseudogene. The length of the CDR3 is 13 residues.

In this sample, this clone turned up a few times. The chain uses TRBV6-6 and TRBJ1-3; D remains unclear. Germline loops: CDR1 MNHNY, CDR2 SVGAGI (reference sequence). The CDR3 is 14 residues long. V lost 5 bases and J 2 bases, leaving 10 bases between the germline ends. The CDR3 sequence is CASSHRETGNTIYF. CDR3 coding DNA: TGTGCCAGCAGTCACAGAGAAACTGGAAACACCATATATTTT.

V gene TRBV15 combines with J gene TRBJ2-1; 13 bases match TRBD2. Germline CDR1 and CDR2: LNHNV and YYDKDF (reference sequence). With V trimmed by 3 bases and J by 2 bases, 13 bases remained unmatched. The CDR3 runs 20 residues. CDR3 sequence reads: CATSRSLGTSGNGPYNEQFF. The CDR3 DNA reads TGTGCCACCAGCAGGAGTCTCGGGACTAGCGGGAATGGCCCCTACAATGAGCAGTTCTTC.

CDR3 sequence reads: CASSLTRGYNEQFF. The CDR3 DNA follows: TGTGCCAGCAGCTTGACGCGGGGCTACAATGAGCAGTTCTTC. The rearrangement joins TRBV11-2 to TRBJ2-1; tentatively, D is TRBD2 (6 bases). CDR3 length: 14 residues. Per germline, CDR1 SGHAT and CDR2 FQNNGV. V dropped 3 bases and J dropped 3 bases, with 9 bases sitting between them.

This sequence joins TRBV28 and TRBJ1-4; possibly TRBD1 for D (6 bases). The germline V gene has CDR1 MDHEN and CDR2 SYDVKM. There are 14 residues in the CDR3. V was cut by 3 bases and J by 6 bases, with 11 bases left in between. CDR3 in DNA: TGTGCCAGCAGTTTTACGGGGGGCCATGAAAAACTGTTTTTT. It encodes CASSFTGGHEKLFF.

The chain employs TRBV27 and TRBJ2-7; TRBD1 agrees at 9 bases. This CDR3 is 15 amino acids long. The germline V gene has CDR1 MNHEY and CDR2 SMNVEV (reference sequence). The V segment lost 5 bases and the J segment 4 bases; nucleotides outside the gene matches: 9. CDR3: CASSPRTGVRYEQYF. Written as DNA, the CDR3 is TGTGCCAGCAGTCCGCGGACAGGGGTCCGTTACGAGCAGTACTTC.

About this clone itself: At one end the junction does not follow the germline gene, possibly because of a read error. The chain carries TRBV6-6 and TRBJ2-5; 7 nucleotides agree with TRBD1. The CDR3 spans 15 residues. The germline V gene has CDR1 MNHNY and CDR2 SVGAGI (reference sequence). In nucleotides, the CDR3 is TGTGCCAGCACTTACAGGGGCGCCTCGCTGGAGACCCAGTACTTC. As protein: CASTYRGASLETQYF.

The sample holds one count of this clone. The chain employs TRBV28 and TRBJ2-5, with 9 bases that match TRBD2. J was trimmed by 4 bases and V by 5 bases; bases with no gene match: 8. The CDR3 is 15 amino acids. Germline V gene sequence: CDR1 MDHEN, CDR2 SYDVKM. The CDR3 DNA sequence: TGTGCCAGCAGTCCCGGTGGTAGCGGGAGAGAGACCCAGTACTTC. This codes for CASSPGGSGRETQYF.

The chain recombines TRBV5-1 with TRBJ2-7, with TRBD1 matching 8 bases. Germline CDR1 SGHRS, CDR2 YFSETQ. V trimming: 3 bases; J trimming: 2 bases; junction bases outside the gene matches: 1. This CDR3 is 13 amino acids long. CDR3 residues: CASSWDRTYEQYF. CDR3 DNA sequence: TGCGCCAGCAGCTGGGACAGGACCTACGAGCAGTACTTC.